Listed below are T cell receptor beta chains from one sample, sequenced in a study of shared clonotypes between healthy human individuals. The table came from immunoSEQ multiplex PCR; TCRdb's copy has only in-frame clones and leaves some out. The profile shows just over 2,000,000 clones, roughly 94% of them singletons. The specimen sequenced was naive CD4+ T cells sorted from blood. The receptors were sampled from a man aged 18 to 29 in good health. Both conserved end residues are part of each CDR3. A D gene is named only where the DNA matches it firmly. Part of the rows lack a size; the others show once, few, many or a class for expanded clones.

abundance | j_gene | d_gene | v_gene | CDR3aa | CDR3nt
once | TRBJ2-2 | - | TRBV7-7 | CASSLSGGAYTGELFF | TGTGCTAGCAGCTTATCCGGGGGCGCGTACACCGGGGAGCTGTTTTTT
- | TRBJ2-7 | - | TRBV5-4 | CASSVDLLDYEQYF | TGTGCCAGCAGCGTGGACCTCTTAGACTACGAGCAGTACTTC
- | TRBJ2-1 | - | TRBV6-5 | CASRQLGSGEQFF | TGTGCCAGCAGACAACTAGGTTCGGGTGAGCAGTTCTTC
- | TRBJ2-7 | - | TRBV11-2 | CASSLDYEQYF | TGTGCCAGCAGCTTAGATTACGAGCAGTACTTC
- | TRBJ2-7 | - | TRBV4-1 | CASSQVRGSSYEQYF | TGCGCCAGCAGCCAAGTAAGGGGAAGCTCCTACGAGCAGTACTTC
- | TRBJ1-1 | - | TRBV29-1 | CSVQQGPSFGTEAFF | TGCAGCGTCCAACAGGGCCCCTCTTTTGGAACTGAAGCTTTCTTT
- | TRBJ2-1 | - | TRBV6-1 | CASRSVGYNEQFF | TGTGCCAGCAGGAGTGTGGGCTACAATGAGCAGTTCTTC
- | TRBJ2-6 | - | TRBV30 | CAWSLRGSGANVLTF | TGTGCCTGGAGTTTACGAGGCTCTGGGGCCAACGTCCTGACTTTC
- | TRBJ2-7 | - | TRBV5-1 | CASSPDTGLYEQYF | TGCGCCAGCAGCCCCGACACGGGGCTCTACGAGCAGTACTTC
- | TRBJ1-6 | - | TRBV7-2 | CASSLIDNSPLHF | TGTGCCAGCAGCTTAATCGATAATTCACCCCTCCACTTT
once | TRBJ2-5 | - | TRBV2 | CASTRKETQYF | TGTGCCAGCACCAGAAAAGAGACCCAGTACTTC
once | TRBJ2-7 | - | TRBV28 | CASTSGDRDSYEQYF | TGTGCCAGCACCTCGGGGGACAGAGACTCCTACGAGCAGTACTTC
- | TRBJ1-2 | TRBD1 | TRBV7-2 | CASSLEGGQDYGYTF | TGTGCCAGCAGCTTAGAGGGGGGACAGGACTATGGCTACACCTTC
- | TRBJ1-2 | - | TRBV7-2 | CASTQGNGYTF | TGTGCCAGCACCCAAGGGAATGGCTACACCTTC
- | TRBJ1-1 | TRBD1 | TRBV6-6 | CASSYPGQGRTFF | TGTGCCAGCAGTTATCCGGGACAGGGGAGAACTTTCTTT
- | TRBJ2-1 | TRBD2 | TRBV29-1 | CSGTSEAYNEQFF | TGCAGCGGGACTAGCGAGGCCTACAATGAGCAGTTCTTC
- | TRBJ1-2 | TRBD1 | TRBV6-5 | CASSPGQGASGYTF | TGTGCCAGCAGTCCGGGACAGGGGGCAAGTGGCTACACCTTC
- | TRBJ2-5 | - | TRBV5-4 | CASSLGPAVETQYF | TGTGCCAGCAGCTTAGGTCCAGCGGTAGAGACCCAGTACTTC
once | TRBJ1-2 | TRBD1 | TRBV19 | CASFETGALTGGYTF | TGTGCCAGTTTTGAAACAGGGGCTTTAACAGGTGGCTACACCTTC
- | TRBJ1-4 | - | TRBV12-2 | CASRLTPWTGSLVNEKLFF | TGTGCAAGTCGCTTAACCCCTTGGACAGGGAGCCTTGTTAATGAAAAACTGTTTTTT